This T cell receptor beta chain was sequenced during a study of OX40 agonist ivuxolimab in advanced cancers. The CDR3 contains 15 residues. Profiled with immunoSEQ multiplex PCR; TCRdb holds only in-frame clones, not every one. The sample comprises about 45,000 clones, roughly four fifths of which are singletons, and about 2% rests with the top ten. Collection of blood occurred at baseline, at cycle 4 day 1, and at cycle 7 day 1. This rearrangement joins TRBV21-1 to TRBJ2-7; TRBD2, the table's D call, lacks a check against the DNA. TRBV21-1 is a pseudogene segment. The clonotype originates from an adult with an advanced solid tumor such as melanoma, head and neck, liver or kidney cancer. The source material was CD4+ or CD8+ T cells sorted from blood, sampled in a trial of the OX40 agonist ivuxolimab. The CDR3 DNA is TGTGCCAGCAGACGCATTAGCGGGAGCAGGTACGAGCAGTACTTC. Its translation is CASRRISGSRYEQYF.